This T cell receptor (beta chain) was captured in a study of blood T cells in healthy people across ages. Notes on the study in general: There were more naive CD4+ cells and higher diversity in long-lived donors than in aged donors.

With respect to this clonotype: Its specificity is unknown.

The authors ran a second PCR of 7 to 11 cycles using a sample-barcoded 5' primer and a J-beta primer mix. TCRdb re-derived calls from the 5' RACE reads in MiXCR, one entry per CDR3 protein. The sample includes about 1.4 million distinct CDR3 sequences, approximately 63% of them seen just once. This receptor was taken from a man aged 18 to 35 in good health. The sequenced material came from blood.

The CDR3 region is CSVEPRTGVNEQYF. CDR3 in DNA: TGCAGCGTTGAACCCCGGACAGGGGTAAATGAGCAGTACTTC. The rearrangement uses TRBV29-1 and TRBJ2-5; TRBD1 matches at 9 bases. Germline V gene lookup returns CDR1 SQVTM and CDR2 ANQGSEA. Losses at the gene ends were 2 bases for V and 11 bases for J; bases not matched to a gene: 12. The CDR3 extends over 14 amino acids. The whole variable domain, filled in from reference TRBV29-1 and TRBJ2-5, reads SAVISQKPSRDICQRGTSLTIQCQVDSQVTMMFWYRQQPGQSLTLIATANQGSEATYESGFVIDKFPISRPNLTFSTLTVSNMSPEDSSIYLCSVEPRTGVNEQYFGPGTRLLVL.